Sequencing of this T cell receptor beta chain was carried out in a study of Ad26.COV2.S vaccination and SARS-CoV-2 variants. Study details: As a participant in COV1001, the donor was in the Ad26.COV2.S trial arm.

Study results and caveats: Breadth, reportedly substantial, characterized the spike-specific CD8+ and CD4+ T cell responses after vaccination.

Only in-frame clones appear in the TCRdb table, and some are missing; sequencing was by immunoSEQ multiplex PCR. Among over 400,000 clones listed, about 90% were seen once. Germline CDR1 and CDR2: SGDLS and YYNGEE. V lost 3 bases and J lost 7, with 2 bases in between. The CDR3 spans 10 residues. Stated treatment: 19 received Ad26.COV2.S at low or high dose, single or two shots; about five received placebo; per-sample allocation not given. Collection of samples fell on day 63 after the first vaccine or placebo injection. Built on an Ad26 vector, the vaccine expressed Wuhan-strain SARS-CoV-2 spike. This clone was detected a few times. As yet, its antigen is unknown. The same CDR3 also results from other DNA sequences found in this sample.

The sequence derives from a person between 18 and 65 years old who received the Ad26.COV2.S COVID-19 vaccine or a placebo. The chain has TRBV9 and TRBJ2-1; D is unresolved. The source was peripheral blood, collected in a trial of Ad26.COV2.S vaccine versus placebo. DNA for the CDR3: TGTGCCAGCAGCGGAAATGAGCAGTTCTTC. Amino acids: CASSGNEQFF. Full variable domain (missing parts from reference TRBV9 and TRBJ2-1): DSGVTQTPKHLITATGQRVTLRCSPRSGDLSVYWYQQSLDQGLQFLIQYYNGEERAKGNILERFSAQQFPDLHSELNLSSLELGDSALYFCASSGNEQFFGPGTRLTVL.